These 8 T cell receptor beta chains were all obtained from the same sample, sequenced in a study of T cell changes during pregnancy in multiple sclerosis (dated by TCRdb to between 2017 and 2020). The library was prepared using the immunoSEQ multiplex PCR assay. TCRdb obtained this table from immuneACCESS and retained in-frame rearrangements with V and J assigned. These tables miss some clones; where compared with another copy, unresolved V genes account for less than half of the shortfall, and the remainder is unexplained. The sample includes around 30,000 clones, with 85% observed a single time. The ten largest clones capture 8.3% of the sample. The source was CD8+ T cells from peripheral blood mononuclear cells, collected after pregnancy. These receptors were collected from a female donor with multiple sclerosis, enrolled in a pregnancy study.

The chain employs TRBV5-1 and TRBJ2-1; D might be TRBD2 (5 bases). This CDR3 contains 15 residues. The germline CDR1 and CDR2 sequences are SGHRS and YFSETQ. V was shortened by 5 bases and J by 9 bases, with 21 bases between the two germline ends. The CDR3 coding sequence is TGCGCCAGCAGGGCCGGCTTTGGGAGTAACGGTGAGCAGTTCTTC. Amino acids: CASRAGFGSNGEQFF.

This chain links TRBV28 with TRBJ2-6; D remains unclear. The germline V gene encodes CDR1 MDHEN and CDR2 SYDVKM. The V end was cut by 5 bases, the J end by 0 bases, with 17 bases between. The length of the CDR3 is 18 residues. The CDR3 region has the DNA TGTGCCAGCAGTCTCCTACGAGCCAAACCCTCTGGGGCCAACGTCCTGACTTTC. Amino acids: CASSLLRAKPSGANVLTF.

This rearrangement joins TRBV7-3 to TRBJ2-7; D might be TRBD2 (6 bases). CDR3 length equals 14 residues. The V end lost 5 bases, the J end lost 6 bases, and 17 bases lay between the germline ends. Per germline, CDR1 SGHTA and CDR2 FQGTGA. CDR3 residues: CASSEHGTAGEQYF. The CDR3 region has the DNA TGTGCCAGCAGCGAACACGGGACTGCGGGCGAGCAGTACTTC.

This clone was seen at least ten times. The chain is built from TRBV6-4 and TRBJ2-2; D gene uncertain. Germline assignment: CDR1 MRHNA and CDR2 SNTAGT. This CDR3 is 13 amino acids long. The V end lost 3 bases, the J end lost 2 bases, and 4 bases lay between the germline ends. The CDR3 sequence is CASSETNTGELFF. CDR3 DNA sequence: TGTGCCAGCAGTGAGACAAACACCGGGGAGCTGTTTTTT.

The table lists this clone with a count of one. CDR3 amino acids: CASSGGMNTEAFF. CDR3 bases: TGTGCCAGCAGTGGGGGGATGAACACTGAAGCTTTCTTT. The rearrangement links TRBV28 to TRBJ1-1; D possibly corresponds to TRBD1 (5 bases). Trimming stripped 5 bases from V and 0 bases from J, with 7 bases between. This CDR3 contains 13 residues. In germline, CDR1 is MDHEN, CDR2 SYDVKM.

V usage is TRBV9 and J usage is TRBJ1-4; D is undetermined. The germline V gene has CDR1 SGDLS and CDR2 YYNGEE. V lost 0 bases and J 8 bases, leaving 11 bases between the germline ends. This CDR3 spans 14 amino acids. For the CDR3, the DNA is TGTGCCAGCAGCGTAGCCCCCCAACAGGAAAAACTGTTTTTT. The encoded protein is CASSVAPQQEKLFF.

The chain couples TRBV19 to TRBJ1-2; no clear D gene. This CDR3 spans 14 amino acids. The germline V gene encodes CDR1 LNHDA and CDR2 SQIVND (reference sequence). The ends were cut back, 7 bases at V and 0 bases at J, with 12 bases in the middle. CDR3 DNA sequence: TGTGCCAGTAAGATGCTCGCGGCTAACTATGGCTACACCTTC. Translated: CASKMLAANYGYTF.

V usage is TRBV9 and J usage is TRBJ1-2; 8 nucleotides match TRBD1. CDR3 length equals 15 residues. Germline CDR1 and CDR2: SGDLS and YYNGEE. J gave up 4 bases and V 4 bases, and 9 bases lay outside the gene matches. The CDR3 spells CASSPAGRGPYGYTF. The CDR3 region has the DNA TGTGCCAGCAGCCCAGCAGGCAGGGGGCCCTATGGCTACACCTTC.